Each of the 2 T cell receptor beta chains below was sequenced from the same sample in a study of shared clonotypes between healthy human individuals. In the naive CD8 group, cells lacked CD45RO and were positively selected for CCR7, so terminally differentiated effector memory CD45RA+ cells were left out. Sequencing was performed with immunoSEQ multiplex PCR; in TCRdb, only in-frame clones are kept and a portion is missing. The sample shows under 600,000 clones, roughly 98% of them seen only once. The sequencing sample was made of naive CD8+ T cells sorted from blood. All receptors derive from a young man in good health.

The chain combines TRBV28 with TRBJ1-1; the D gene is possibly TRBD1 (6 bases). V shed 4 bases and J shed 5 bases, with 11 bases lying between them. The CDR3 contains 13 residues. Germline lookup yields CDR1 MDHEN and CDR2 SYDVKM. CDR3: CASSSRGQTEAFF. CDR3 nucleotides: TGTGCCAGCAGTTCACGGGGACAAACTGAAGCTTTCTTT.

The rearrangement uses TRBV11-2 and TRBJ1-4; D is unclear. The germline V and J ends were trimmed by 4 bases and 0 bases, with 15 bases remaining between them. Germline values: CDR1 SGHAT, CDR2 FQNNGV. The CDR3 covers 17 residues. CDR3 DNA: TGTGCCAGCAGCTCAAGATCCCGTGGCCCAACTAATGAAAAACTGTTTTTT. Protein sequence: CASSSRSRGPTNEKLFF.